This is a list of T cell receptor beta chains from one sample in a study of Tregs in tolerant kidney transplant recipients. The method was immunoSEQ multiplex PCR; TCRdb's version includes in-frame clones alone and lacks a portion of them. Here the sample spans more than 60,000 clones, nearly 98% being singletons. The specimen was CD4+ T cells from blood, collected before the transplant. The source of these receptors is a human donor who received a combined kidney and bone marrow transplant. Both conserved end residues are part of each CDR3. A D gene is named only where the DNA matches it firmly.

d_call: TRBD1; v_call: TRBV7-2; j_call: TRBJ1-2; cdr3_aa: CASSLTGGSNYGYTF; cdr3_nt: TGTGCCAGCAGTTTAACAGGGGGTTCTAACTATGGCTACACCTTC
d_call: .; v_call: TRBV18; j_call: TRBJ2-2; cdr3_aa: CASSPRGRARQVTGELFF; cdr3_nt: TGTGCCAGCTCACCACGAGGGCGGGCCAGGCAGGTCACCGGGGAGCTGTTTTTT
d_call: TRBD2; v_call: TRBV9; j_call: TRBJ2-7; cdr3_aa: CASARGEVYEQYF; cdr3_nt: TGTGCCTCCGCACGGGGGGAAGTCTACGAGCAGTACTTC
d_call: .; v_call: TRBV6-5; j_call: TRBJ2-7; cdr3_aa: CASSRDTYEQYF; cdr3_nt: TGTGCCAGCAGCCGCGACACCTACGAGCAGTACTTC
d_call: .; v_call: TRBV11-1; j_call: TRBJ1-5; cdr3_aa: CASSLAGGNQPQHF; cdr3_nt: TGTGCCAGCAGCTTAGCAGGGGGCAATCAGCCCCAGCATTTT
d_call: TRBD1; v_call: TRBV4-3; j_call: TRBJ2-3; cdr3_aa: CASSQEGYWTGGLTDTQYF; cdr3_nt: TGCGCCAGCAGCCAAGAAGGTTACTGGACAGGGGGCCTCACAGATACGCAGTATTTT
d_call: .; v_call: TRBV18; j_call: TRBJ2-1; cdr3_aa: CASSPLEPNEQFF; cdr3_nt: TGTGCCAGCTCACCACTAGAGCCCAATGAGCAGTTCTTC
d_call: TRBD2; v_call: TRBV19; j_call: TRBJ2-7; cdr3_aa: CASTPTSGAVYEQYF; cdr3_nt: TGTGCCAGTACTCCGACTAGCGGAGCTGTCTACGAGCAGTACTTC
d_call: TRBD2; v_call: TRBV4-1; j_call: TRBJ2-7; cdr3_aa: CASSQDSRGLPTYEQYF; cdr3_nt: TGCGCCAGCAGCCAAGATTCGCGGGGGTTACCTACCTACGAGCAGTACTTC
d_call: .; v_call: TRBV5-1; j_call: TRBJ2-5; cdr3_aa: CASSSQGRETQYF; cdr3_nt: TGCGCCAGCAGCTCTCAGGGTCGTGAGACCCAGTACTTC
d_call: TRBD1; v_call: TRBV7-3; j_call: TRBJ2-1; cdr3_aa: CASSLGTGSHNEQFF; cdr3_nt: TGTGCCAGCAGCTTAGGGACAGGTAGCCACAATGAGCAGTTCTTC
d_call: TRBD1; v_call: TRBV18; j_call: TRBJ2-2; cdr3_aa: CASSPQGDPGELFF; cdr3_nt: TGTGCCAGCTCACCCCAGGGGGACCCCGGGGAGCTGTTTTTT
d_call: TRBD2; v_call: TRBV30; j_call: TRBJ2-2; cdr3_aa: CAWSPPARLAGVYGGELFF; cdr3_nt: TGTGCCTGGAGTCCCCCGGCACGGCTAGCGGGAGTGTATGGCGGGGAGCTGTTTTTT
d_call: TRBD1; v_call: TRBV27; j_call: TRBJ1-1; cdr3_aa: CASSVDRVGTEAFF; cdr3_nt: TGTGCCAGCAGTGTGGACAGGGTAGGTACTGAAGCTTTCTTT
d_call: .; v_call: TRBV7-9; j_call: TRBJ1-1; cdr3_aa: CASSLGLGHEAFF; cdr3_nt: TGTGCCAGCAGCTTAGGGTTGGGGCATGAAGCTTTCTTT
d_call: TRBD2; v_call: TRBV9; j_call: TRBJ2-5; cdr3_aa: CASSVGGSGVEETQYF; cdr3_nt: TGTGCCAGCAGCGTAGGGGGTAGCGGGGTAGAAGAGACCCAGTACTTC
d_call: .; v_call: TRBV7-2; j_call: TRBJ2-7; cdr3_aa: CASSFTAGNYEQYF; cdr3_nt: TGTGCCAGCAGCTTTACGGCGGGGAACTACGAGCAGTACTTC
d_call: TRBD1; v_call: TRBV6-6; j_call: TRBJ1-4; cdr3_aa: CASRTGDRGNNEKLFF; cdr3_nt: TGTGCCAGCAGAACGGGGGACAGGGGAAATAATGAAAAACTGTTTTTT
d_call: .; v_call: TRBV11-3; j_call: TRBJ1-2; cdr3_aa: CASSLRSGYGYTF; cdr3_nt: TGTGCCAGCAGCTTACGATCCGGCTATGGCTACACCTTC
d_call: TRBD1; v_call: TRBV4-3; j_call: TRBJ1-1; cdr3_aa: CASSPRLDRAAFF; cdr3_nt: TGCGCCAGCAGCCCAAGATTAGACAGGGCTGCTTTCTTT
d_call: .; v_call: TRBV6-1; j_call: TRBJ1-5; cdr3_aa: CATAPPGGSNQPQHF; cdr3_nt: TGTGCCACGGCTCCGCCAGGAGGAAGCAATCAGCCCCAGCATTTT
d_call: .; v_call: TRBV21-1; j_call: TRBJ1-4; cdr3_aa: CASSRTGTGGEKLFF; cdr3_nt: TGTGCCAGCAGTCGGACCGGGACGGGGGGTGAAAAACTGTTTTTT
d_call: .; v_call: TRBV2; j_call: TRBJ1-2; cdr3_aa: CASSDPGGYYGYTF; cdr3_nt: TGTGCCAGCAGTGATCCGGGGGGCTACTATGGCTACACCTTC
d_call: TRBD1; v_call: TRBV27; j_call: TRBJ2-2; cdr3_aa: CASSLQGARTGELFF; cdr3_nt: TGTGCCAGCAGTTTACAGGGGGCGAGGACCGGGGAGCTGTTTTTT